Presented here are 29 T cell receptor beta chains from one specimen sequenced in a study of T-cell reconstitution after alpha-beta-depleted transplantation in children. The TCRbeta library was prepared with unique molecular identifiers. MiXCR, run by TCRdb on the PCR reads, gives a single entry per CDR3 protein. This table holds 550,000 to 800,000 distinct CDR3 sequences, under 15% found once. The sample in question was PBMCs, obtained before TCRalphabeta/CD19-depleted stem cell transplant. These TCRs come from a girl aged 2-10 years with congenital amegakaryocytic thrombocytopenia, due to receive a stem cell transplant.

This clonotype was observed many times. V usage is TRBV5-5 and J usage is TRBJ2-1; D unresolved. The V gene's germline CDR1 is SGHKS and CDR2 YYEKEE (reference sequence). V was pared by 6 bases and J by 1 base, with 17 bases between. The CDR3 contains 16 residues. In DNA, the CDR3 is TGTGCCAGCACCCCGCTGACTGGACGGTCCTACAATGAGCAGTTCTTC. It yields the protein CASTPLTGRSYNEQFF.

J is TRBJ2-3 and V is TRBV28; 12 bases are a match to TRBD2. The germline CDR1 and CDR2 sequences are MDHEN and SYDVKM. J gave up 5 bases and V 6 bases, and 9 bases lay outside the gene matches. The CDR3 spans 16 residues. CDR3 amino acids: CASRVRLAGAGDTQYF. DNA of the CDR3: TGTGCCAGCAGGGTGAGACTAGCGGGAGCGGGAGATACGCAGTATTTT.

The rearrangement links TRBV5-1 to TRBJ1-2; weak D call: TRBD1 (5 bases). Per the germline V gene, CDR1 is SGHRS and CDR2 is YFSETQ. The V and J ends lost 4 bases and 4 bases respectively, with 14 bases between them. The CDR3 is 14 residues long. The CDR3, as DNA: TGCGCCAGCAGCCCTCGGGACGGGCTCTATGGCTACACCTTC. Translating gives CASSPRDGLYGYTF.

This clonotype was found many times. CDR3 residues: CASSALGVDNEQFF. The CDR3 DNA follows: TGTGCCAGCAGTGCTCTTGGGGTTGACAATGAGCAGTTCTTC. This rearrangement joins TRBV6-4 to TRBJ2-1; no reliable D call. V lost 4 bases and J 5 bases, leaving 12 bases between the germline ends. The length of the CDR3 is 14 residues. Germline-derived CDR1 and CDR2 are MRHNA and SNTAGT.

The gene calls are TRBV7-6 and TRBJ2-2; D not resolved. Trimming pared 5 bases from V and 4 bases from J, leaving 14 bases between. CDR3 length: 15 amino acids. CDR1 is SGHVS, CDR2 FNYEAQ, per germline. The CDR3: CASSLPTAGTGELFF. The CDR3 DNA sequence: TGTGCCAGCAGCCTCCCCACAGCCGGCACCGGGGAGCTGTTTTTT.

This clonotype was counted between two and nine times. The V gene is TRBV7-3, the J gene TRBJ2-1; 7 bases are a match to TRBD2. The length of the CDR3 is 16 residues. The trim removed 0 bases at V and 9 bases at J, leaving 11 bases unmatched. Germline V gene sequence: CDR1 SGHTA, CDR2 FQGTGA. Written as DNA, the CDR3 is TGTGCCAGCAGCTTAACCCCCGGGACTAACGAGGGTGAGCAGTTCTTC. Residues: CASSLTPGTNEGEQFF.

This clonotype was observed a handful of times. The V call is TRBV20-1, the J call TRBJ2-7, with D perhaps given as TRBD1 or TRBD2 (5 bases each). The CDR3 totals 15 residues. The germline V gene encodes CDR1 DFQATT and CDR2 SNEGSKA (reference sequence). V lost 0 bases, J lost 3 bases, and 15 bases lay in between. CDR3 sequence (DNA): TGCAGTGCTAGAGATGGTCGGGGACCCCGCTACGAGCAGTACTTC. It is translated as CSARDGRGPRYEQYF.

V is TRBV6-1 and J is TRBJ2-7; 10 bases are a match to TRBD1. The J segment lost 1 base and the V segment lost 4 bases, leaving 7 bases of the junction unmatched. The length of the CDR3 is 16 residues. CDR1 and CDR2 from the germline V gene are MNHNS and SASEGT. CDR3 loop: CASSVTGQGTSYEQYF. DNA of the CDR3: TGTGCCAGCAGTGTTACGGGACAGGGGACTTCCTACGAGCAGTACTTC.

J is TRBJ2-7 and V is TRBV7-9; D remains ambiguous. Deletions cut 0 bases from V and 0 bases from J, with 9 bases between. This CDR3 comprises 15 residues. Germline loops: CDR1 SEHNR, CDR2 FQNEAQ (reference sequence). CDR3 sequence (DNA): TGTGCCAGCAGCTTAGCGCGGTTGACCTCCTACGAGCAGTACTTC. Protein sequence: CASSLARLTSYEQYF.

This clonotype was found many times. The rearrangement links TRBV28 to TRBJ2-7; 8 bases align to TRBD2. Germline V lookup: CDR1 MDHEN, CDR2 SYDVKM. This CDR3 is 12 amino acids long. J was trimmed by 3 bases and V by 7 bases; bases with no gene match: 2. The CDR3 is CASIGGVYEQYF. CDR3 nucleotides: TGTGCCAGCATCGGGGGGGTCTACGAGCAGTACTTC.

The V call is TRBV20-1, the J call TRBJ2-3; D gene unclear. The length of the CDR3 is 14 residues. Trimming removed 3 bases at V and 2 bases at J, with 12 bases between. Germline CDR1 reads DFQATT; CDR2 reads SNEGSKA (reference sequence). The CDR3 protein is CSASLTGNTDTQYF. DNA of the CDR3: TGCAGTGCTAGCCTCACTGGGAACACAGATACGCAGTATTTT.

This clonotype showed up many times. This sequence joins TRBV28 and TRBJ2-7; 8 positions match TRBD2. With V trimmed by 5 bases and J by 3 bases, 6 bases remained unmatched. CDR1 MDHEN and CDR2 SYDVKM come from the germline V gene. The CDR3 sequence is 14 residues long. In DNA form, the CDR3 reads TGTGCCAGCAGTCCGACTAGCGCCTACTACGAGCAGTACTTC. Amino acid sequence: CASSPTSAYYEQYF.

Many counts were recorded for this clonotype. The V gene is TRBV28, the J gene TRBJ2-7, with D possibly being TRBD1 or TRBD2 (5 bases each). This CDR3 has 15 residues. V was shortened by 1 base and J by 5 bases, with 15 bases between the two germline ends. The germline V gene has CDR1 MDHEN and CDR2 SYDVKM. In DNA form, the CDR3 reads TGTGCCAGCAGTTTATTGGTGCCGGGACCCAACGAGCAGTACTTC. Translating gives CASSLLVPGPNEQYF.

Only a few counts were recorded for this clonotype. This chain joins TRBV20-1 and TRBJ1-5; D is uncertain. CDR1 is DFQATT and CDR2 is SNEGSKA in the germline V gene (reference sequence). The V and J ends lost 3 bases and 0 bases respectively, with 9 bases between them. The CDR3 has 14 amino acids. The CDR3 sequence: CSARIMYSNQPQHF. The CDR3 coding sequence is TGCAGTGCTAGGATCATGTATAGCAATCAGCCCCAGCATTTT.

The chain combines TRBV7-8 with TRBJ2-1; 9 nucleotides match TRBD2. This CDR3 spans 16 amino acids. Germline trimming cut 4 bases from V and 5 bases from J; bases unmatched to any gene: 9. CDR1 SGHVS and CDR2 FQNEAQ come from the germline V gene. The CDR3 DNA follows: TGTGCCAGCAGCTCCTACCGGACTAGCGACCACAATGAGCAGTTCTTC. Amino acids: CASSSYRTSDHNEQFF. Combining the CDR3 with reference TRBV7-8 and TRBJ2-1 gives the whole variable domain GAGVSQSPRYKVAKRGQDVALRCDPISGHVSLFWYQQALGQGPEFLTYFQNEAQLDKSGLPSDRFFAERPEGSVSTLKIQRTQQEDSAVYLCASSSYRTSDHNEQFFGPGTRLTVL.

This clonotype was counted ten times or more. The V and J genes are TRBV29-1 and TRBJ1-1, with D unclear. The CDR3 has 9 amino acids. CDR1 SQVTM and CDR2 ANQGSEA come from the germline V gene. CDR3 protein: CTWNTEAFF. CDR3 coding DNA: TGCACCTGGAACACTGAAGCTTTCTTT.

In the case of this clonotype: It may be a read error: a sequence one base away is much more abundant. The J gene is TRBJ2-7, the V gene TRBV6-2 or TRBV6-3; D unclear. Looked up from germline, CDR1 is MNHEY and CDR2 is SVGEGT. This CDR3 region has 16 residues. The chain's CDR3 is CASSYTPHETSDEQYF. As DNA, the CDR3 is TGTGCCAGCAGTTACACCCCACACGAAACCTCCGACGAGCAGTACTTC.

The CDR3 is CASSLGLSLSSYEQYF. The CDR3 nucleotides are TGCGCCAGCAGCTTAGGGCTCTCTCTCAGCTCCTACGAGCAGTACTTC. The V gene is TRBV5-1, the J gene TRBJ2-7; D is ambiguous. Germline loops: CDR1 SGHRS, CDR2 YFSETQ. Trimming cost V 2 bases and J 0 bases, with 15 bases left between them. This CDR3 is 16 amino acids long.

This clonotype came up many times. The chain has TRBV10-3 and TRBJ2-1; 7 positions agree with TRBD2. CDR3 length equals 15 residues. Germline lookup yields CDR1 ENHRY and CDR2 SYGVKD. V lost 4 bases to trimming and J lost 9 bases; unmatched junction nucleotides: 12. The CDR3 loop is CAISVSERGLSEQFF. The DNA for the CDR3 is TGTGCCATCAGTGTCAGCGAGCGGGGTTTATCTGAGCAGTTCTTC.

This clonotype showed up many times. This chain links TRBV27 with TRBJ2-7, with 7 bases identical to TRBD2. The trim removed 6 bases at V and 5 bases at J, leaving 16 bases unmatched. The CDR3 runs 16 residues. CDR1 MNHEY and CDR2 SMNVEV come from the germline V gene (reference sequence). In DNA form, the CDR3 reads TGTGCCAGCAGACTGCGGCTGGCGGGAGATCCCCACGAGCAGTACTTC. This translates into CASRLRLAGDPHEQYF.

This clonotype was picked up a small number of times. The chain combines TRBV20-1 with TRBJ1-1, with 7 bases matching TRBD1. This CDR3 has 15 residues. With V trimmed by 1 base and J by 2 bases, 7 bases remained unmatched. Germline CDR1 is DFQATT and CDR2 is SNEGSKA (reference sequence). DNA for the CDR3: TGCAGTGCTAGAGGGAGACAGGGTTTCAACACTGAAGCTTTCTTT. Translation gives CSARGRQGFNTEAFF.

The chain carries TRBV14 and TRBJ2-1; D may be TRBD2 (5 bases). V was clipped by 1 base and J by 3 bases, with 13 bases between them. Germline values: CDR1 SGHDN, CDR2 FVKESK. This CDR3 comprises 16 residues. CDR3 protein: CASSQGGQNLYNEQFF. The CDR3 DNA is TGTGCCAGCAGCCAAGGAGGGCAGAACCTCTACAATGAGCAGTTCTTC.

This clonotype was found a few times. The J gene is TRBJ2-1, the V gene TRBV20-1; D is uncertain. Trimming removed 5 bases at V and 0 bases at J, with 20 bases between. The CDR3 is made up of 17 amino acids. Germline V gene data show CDR1 as DFQATT and CDR2 as SNEGSKA (reference sequence). The CDR3 DNA follows: TGCAGTGCTCCGTCGTATGATCCAACTTCCTCCTACAATGAGCAGTTCTTC. Translating it yields CSAPSYDPTSSYNEQFF.

This clonotype has ten or more counts. The chain combines TRBV12-3 or TRBV12-4 with TRBJ2-5, with unresolved D. Trimming cost V 7 bases and J 5 bases, with 11 bases left between them. The CDR3 has 12 residues. CDR3 sequence: CASTFLTETQYF. As DNA, the CDR3 is TGTGCCAGCACCTTCTTAACGGAGACCCAGTACTTC.

This clonotype was counted ten times or more. V is TRBV12-3 or TRBV12-4 and J is TRBJ1-1; possible D gene TRBD1, 6 bases. The ends were cut back, 3 bases at V and 5 bases at J, with 13 bases in the middle. This CDR3 is 14 amino acids long. The CDR3, as DNA: TGTGCCAGCAGTTTGCAAGGGGGATGGACTGAAGCTTTCTTT. Its protein is CASSLQGGWTEAFF.

This clonotype was detected a few times. The V and J genes are TRBV6-2 or TRBV6-3 and TRBJ1-5; D is undetermined. CDR1 is MNHEY, CDR2 SVGEGT, per germline. The CDR3 has 14 amino acids. V lost 0 bases and J lost 11, with 14 bases in between. CDR3 DNA: TGTGCCAGCAGTTACTCGAATCTCGCTTTGGCCCAGCATTTT. Its translation: CASSYSNLALAQHF.

The table lists this clonotype with a few counts. The V and J genes are TRBV5-1 and TRBJ2-2; 9 bases map to TRBD1. The CDR3 length is 15 residues. CDR1 and CDR2 from the germline V gene are SGHRS and YFSETQ. The V and J ends lost 7 bases and 7 bases, in that order; junction bases with no gene match: 11. In DNA, the CDR3 is TGCGCCAGCGGCTCGACAGGGGGACTGAGCGGGGAGCTGTTTTTT. It yields the protein CASGSTGGLSGELFF.

The genes are TRBV27 and TRBJ2-1; D remains unclear. The CDR3 has 14 amino acids. The germline CDR1 and CDR2 sequences are MNHEY and SMNVEV (reference sequence). V was shortened by 1 base and J by 8 bases, with 12 bases between the two germline ends. CDR3 coding DNA: TGTGCCAGCAGTTTATGGGGTCCCGGCGATGAGCAGTTCTTC. It translates to CASSLWGPGDEQFF.

This clonotype was seen repeatedly, ten times or more. V is TRBV20-1 and J is TRBJ2-2, with D perhaps being TRBD1 or TRBD2 (5 bases each). This CDR3 is 14 amino acids long. The V end was cut by 3 bases, the J end by 4 bases, with 12 bases between. The germline gives CDR1 DFQATT, CDR2 SNEGSKA (reference sequence). The CDR3 DNA is TGCAGTGCTAGTTTCGGGACGAGCACCGGGGAGCTGTTTTTT. It encodes CSASFGTSTGELFF.